This T cell receptor beta chain came from a study of T cells in tuberculosis. The protocol was immunoSEQ multiplex PCR, while the TCRdb copy is restricted to in-frame clones and leaves out a portion. The data show 30,000 to 40,000 clones, approximately 96% seen once. Regarding the study as a whole: Active tuberculosis patients had shorter CDR3-alpha; the beta difference was nonsignificant. GEM motif frequencies gave over 55% accuracy; the GMM repertoire gave almost 90%.

Notes on this clone: Its antigen is currently unknown.

The sequenced material came from PBMCs. The clonotype comes from a donor aged 10 to 29 with latent tuberculosis or without tuberculosis infection.

The CDR3 DNA is TGCGCCAGCAGCTTGTTGGGGACAAGTGGCACTGAAGCTTTCTTT. As protein: CASSLLGTSGTEAFF. The rearrangement links TRBV5-1 to TRBJ1-1; weak D call: TRBD1 (6 bases). CDR3 size: 15 residues. Germline loops: CDR1 SGHRS, CDR2 YFSETQ. The ends were cut back, 1 base at V and 4 bases at J, with 14 bases in the middle.